This section outlines one T cell receptor beta chain sequence together with its context. V shed 3 bases and J shed 2 bases, with 5 bases lying between them. The CDR3 has 13 residues. Per the germline V gene, CDR1 is LNHNV and CDR2 is YYDKDF (reference sequence). Primers included in the PCR were 60 Vbeta and 13 Jbeta primers. TCRdb keeps only in-frame clones here, not all; method: immunoSEQ multiplex PCR. The sample shows more than 150,000 clones, roughly 84% of them seen only once. This entry comes from a study of cytomegalovirus exposure and HLA in healthy donors. The sequenced sample consisted of PBMCs. The origin of this receptor is a boy under 18 in good health and CMV-seronegative. V usage is TRBV15 and J usage is TRBJ2-1; D gene ambiguous. This CDR3 is CATSSGAYNEQFF. As DNA, the CDR3 is TGTGCCACCAGCAGCGGAGCCTACAATGAGCAGTTCTTC.